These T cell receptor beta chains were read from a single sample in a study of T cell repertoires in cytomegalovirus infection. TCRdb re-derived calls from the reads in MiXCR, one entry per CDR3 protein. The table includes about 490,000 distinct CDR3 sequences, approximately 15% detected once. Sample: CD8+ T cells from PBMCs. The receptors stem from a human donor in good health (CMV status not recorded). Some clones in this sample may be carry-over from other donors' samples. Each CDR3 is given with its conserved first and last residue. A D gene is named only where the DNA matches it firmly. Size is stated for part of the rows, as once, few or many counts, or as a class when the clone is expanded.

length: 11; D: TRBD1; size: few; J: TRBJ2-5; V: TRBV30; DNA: TGTGCCTGGGACAGGGACGAGACCCAGTACTTC; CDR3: CAWDRDETQYF
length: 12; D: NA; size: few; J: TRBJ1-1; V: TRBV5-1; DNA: TGCGCCAGCAAACACGGGAACACTGAAGCTTTCTTT; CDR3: CASKHGNTEAFF
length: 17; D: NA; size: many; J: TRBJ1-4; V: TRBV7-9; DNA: TGTGCCAGCAGCCCCGAAATTTTTGGAGGGCCGGATGCAAAACTGTTTTTT; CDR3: CASSPEIFGGPDAKLFF
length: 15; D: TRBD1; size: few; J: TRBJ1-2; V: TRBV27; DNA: TGTGCCAGCAGTTTATCCCCAGGGGGGGCCTATGGCTACACCTTC; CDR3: CASSLSPGGAYGYTF
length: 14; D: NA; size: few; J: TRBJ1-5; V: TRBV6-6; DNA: TGTGCCAGCAGTTACGAGGGACAATCCGTCCCCCAGCATTTT; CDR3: CASSYEGQSVPQHF
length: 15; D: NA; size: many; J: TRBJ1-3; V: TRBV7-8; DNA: TGTGCCAGCATCTCTTCGGGCAGCTCTGGAAACACCATATATTTT; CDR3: CASISSGSSGNTIYF
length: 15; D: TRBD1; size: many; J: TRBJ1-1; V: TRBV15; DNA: TGTGCCACCCATACTAGGGACAGGGATGAAACTGAAGCTTTCTTT; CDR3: CATHTRDRDETEAFF
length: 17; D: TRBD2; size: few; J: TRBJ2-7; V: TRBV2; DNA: TGTGCCAGCAGTGAAGCTACTAGCGGGGCCCTTTCCTACGAGCAGTACTTC; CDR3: CASSEATSGALSYEQYF
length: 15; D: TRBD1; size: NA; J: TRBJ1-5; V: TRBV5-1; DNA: TGCGCCAGCAGCTGGGGGACAGGGAAAAATCAGCCCCAGCATTTT; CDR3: CASSWGTGKNQPQHF
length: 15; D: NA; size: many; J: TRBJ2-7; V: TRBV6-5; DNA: TGTGCCAGCAGGCGGACAGTCCTCCGAGACTACGAGCAGTACTTC; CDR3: CASRRTVLRDYEQYF
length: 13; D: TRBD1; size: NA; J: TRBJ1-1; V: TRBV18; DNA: TGTGCCAGCTCACCACCCGGGACAGGGGAAGCTTTCTTT; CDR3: CASSPPGTGEAFF
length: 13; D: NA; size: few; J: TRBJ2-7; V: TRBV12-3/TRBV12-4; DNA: TGTGCCAGCAGCAGGGTCCTTGCCTACGAGCAGTACTTC; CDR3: CASSRVLAYEQYF
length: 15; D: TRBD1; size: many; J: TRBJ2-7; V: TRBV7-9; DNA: TGTGCCAGCAGCCCCCGGACAGGGGCGGCCTACGAGCAGTACTTC; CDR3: CASSPRTGAAYEQYF
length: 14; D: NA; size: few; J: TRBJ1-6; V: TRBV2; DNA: TGTGCCAGCAGTGACAGGGTCGACAATTCACCCCTCCACTTT; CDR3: CASSDRVDNSPLHF
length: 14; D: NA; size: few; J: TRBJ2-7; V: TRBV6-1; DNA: TGTGCCAGCAGTTTAAGCGGGCCTACCTACGAGCAGTACTTC; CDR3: CASSLSGPTYEQYF
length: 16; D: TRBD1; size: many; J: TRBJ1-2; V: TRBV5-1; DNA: TGCGCCAGCAGCTTGGGACAGGGGGCAAAAATTCGTGGCTACACCTTC; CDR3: CASSLGQGAKIRGYTF
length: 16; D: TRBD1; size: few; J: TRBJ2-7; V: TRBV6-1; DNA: TGTGCCAGCAGTGAATACCTCAGGGGGCGCAGATACGAGCAGTACTTC; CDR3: CASSEYLRGRRYEQYF
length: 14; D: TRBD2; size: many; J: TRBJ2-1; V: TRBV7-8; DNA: TGTGCCAGCAGCACTAGCGGGGGATACAATGAGCAGTTCTTC; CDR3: CASSTSGGYNEQFF
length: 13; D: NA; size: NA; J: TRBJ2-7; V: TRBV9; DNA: TGTGCCAGCAGCGTAGGAGCAAACTACGAGCAGTACTTC; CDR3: CASSVGANYEQYF
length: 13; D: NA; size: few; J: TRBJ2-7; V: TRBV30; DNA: TGTGCCTGGAGTGGCAGTAACCCCTACGAGCAGTACTTC; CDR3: CAWSGSNPYEQYF
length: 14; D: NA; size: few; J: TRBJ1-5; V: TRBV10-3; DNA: TGTGCCATCAGTGAGTCTCTAGGTGGGCAGCCCCAGCATTTT; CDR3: CAISESLGGQPQHF
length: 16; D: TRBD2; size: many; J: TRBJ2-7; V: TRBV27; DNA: TGTGCCAGCAGTTTATCCCAGCGGGAGCTAGTCTACGAGCAGTACTTC; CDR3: CASSLSQRELVYEQYF
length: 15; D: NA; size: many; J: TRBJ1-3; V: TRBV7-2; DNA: TGTGCCACGCGGCGGGGGCCCCTGTGGGGAAACACCATATATTTT; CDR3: CATRRGPLWGNTIYF
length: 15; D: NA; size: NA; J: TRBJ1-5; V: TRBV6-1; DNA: TGTGCCAGCAGTGAATGGGGGGGCCCGGAGGGGCCCCAGCATTTT; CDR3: CASSEWGGPEGPQHF
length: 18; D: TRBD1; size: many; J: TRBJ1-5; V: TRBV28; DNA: TGTGCCAGCAGACCCCTCGGAGAGGGACAGGCCCTCAATCAGCCCCAGCATTTT; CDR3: CASRPLGEGQALNQPQHF
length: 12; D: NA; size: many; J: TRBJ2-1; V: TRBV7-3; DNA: TGTGCCAGCAGCTCGGGGCACGATGAGCAGTTCTTC; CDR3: CASSSGHDEQFF
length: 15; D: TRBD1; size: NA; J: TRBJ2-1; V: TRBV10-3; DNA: TGTGCCATCACCTTAAGACAGGGGCCTTACAATGAGCAGTTCTTC; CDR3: CAITLRQGPYNEQFF
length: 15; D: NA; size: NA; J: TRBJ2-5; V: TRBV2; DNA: TGTGCCAGCAGTGAAATTGACACAGGAAGGGAGACCCAGTACTTC; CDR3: CASSEIDTGRETQYF
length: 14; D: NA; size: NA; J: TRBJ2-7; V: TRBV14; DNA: TGTGCCAGCAGCGTGGGCCAGACCTCCTACGAGCAGTACTTC; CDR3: CASSVGQTSYEQYF
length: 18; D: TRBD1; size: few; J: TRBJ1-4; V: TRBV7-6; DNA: TGTGCCAGCACCTGGGATGGGACAGGGGATAGGACTAATGAAAAACTGTTTTTT; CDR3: CASTWDGTGDRTNEKLFF